This T cell receptor (beta chain) was obtained from a study of T cell responses to AZD1222 COVID-19 vaccine. After removal of 6 bases from V and 5 bases from J, the junction contained 16 bases not matched to a gene. Germline V CDR1 and CDR2: SGHAT, FQNNGV. This CDR3 is built from 17 residues. Assay used: immunoSEQ multiplex PCR; TCRdb lists only in-frame clones, some missing. The sample records more than 95,000 clones, roughly 86% being singletons. Findings and caveats of the study: All repertoire sampling was performed exclusively after the peak T cell response. The study identified only a handful of AZD1222 recipients as seropositive at baseline. Spike-specific TCR repertoires showed rising breadth and depth after two AZD1222 doses. Within unmutated variant regions lay the reported targets of nearly half of spike-specific TCRs.

Note on this clone: Its antigen is unidentified.

The sequencing used peripheral blood, collected 28 days after the second dose of the MenACWY control vaccine. The chain couples TRBV11-2 to TRBJ2-5, with 9 bases fitting TRBD2. This receptor was obtained from an adult who received the MenACWY meningococcal vaccine as a control. The CDR3 bases are TGTGCCAGCAGATCCATGGCGCGGGGGGGGCTGGGCGAGACCCAGTACTTC. It encodes CASRSMARGGLGETQYF.